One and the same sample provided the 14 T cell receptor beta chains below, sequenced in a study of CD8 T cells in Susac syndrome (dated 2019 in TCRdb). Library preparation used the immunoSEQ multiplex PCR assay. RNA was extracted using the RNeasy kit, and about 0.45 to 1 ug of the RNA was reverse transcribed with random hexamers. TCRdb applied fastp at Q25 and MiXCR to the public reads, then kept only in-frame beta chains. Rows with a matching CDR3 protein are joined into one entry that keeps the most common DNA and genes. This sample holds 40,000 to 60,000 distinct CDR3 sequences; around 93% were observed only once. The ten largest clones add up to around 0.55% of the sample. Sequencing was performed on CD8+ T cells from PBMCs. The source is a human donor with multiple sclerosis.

The CDR3: CASSRNRGPYNEQFF. CDR3 DNA: TGTGCCAGTAGTAGAAACAGGGGCCCTTACAATGAGCAGTTCTTC. This chain uses TRBV19 with TRBJ2-1, with 7 nucleotides matching TRBD1. The CDR3 length is 15 residues. The ends lost 4 bases at V and 4 bases at J; junction bases unmatched: 7. Germline loops: CDR1 LNHDA, CDR2 SQIVND (reference sequence).

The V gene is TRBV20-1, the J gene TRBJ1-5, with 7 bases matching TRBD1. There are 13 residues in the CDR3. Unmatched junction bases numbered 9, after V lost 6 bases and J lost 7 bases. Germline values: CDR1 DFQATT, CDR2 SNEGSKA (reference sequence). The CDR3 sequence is CSASDRVGQPQHF. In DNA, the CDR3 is TGCAGTGCCTCTGACAGGGTTGGACAGCCCCAGCATTTT.

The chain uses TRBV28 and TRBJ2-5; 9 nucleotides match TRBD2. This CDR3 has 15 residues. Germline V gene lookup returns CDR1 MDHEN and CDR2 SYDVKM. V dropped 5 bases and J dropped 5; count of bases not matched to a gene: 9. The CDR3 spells CASSRAAGGYETQYF. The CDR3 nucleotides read TGTGCCAGCAGTAGAGCAGCGGGGGGTTACGAGACCCAGTACTTC. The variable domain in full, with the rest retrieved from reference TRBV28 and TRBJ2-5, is DVKVTQSSRYLVKRTGEKVFLECVQDMDHENMFWYRQDPGLGLRLIYFSYDVKMKEKGDIPEGYSVSREKKERFSLILESASTNQTSMYLCASSRAAGGYETQYFGPGTRLLVL.

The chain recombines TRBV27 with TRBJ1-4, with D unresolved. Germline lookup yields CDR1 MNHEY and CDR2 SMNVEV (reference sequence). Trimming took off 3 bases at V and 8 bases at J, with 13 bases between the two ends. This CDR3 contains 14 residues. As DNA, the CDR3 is TGTGCCAGCAGTTTTGGTGCGAGATTAGAAAAACTGTTTTTT. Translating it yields CASSFGARLEKLFF.

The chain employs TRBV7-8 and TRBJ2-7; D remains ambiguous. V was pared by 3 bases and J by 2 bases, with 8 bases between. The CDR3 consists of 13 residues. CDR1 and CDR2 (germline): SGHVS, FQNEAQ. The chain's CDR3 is CASSFGRTYEQYF. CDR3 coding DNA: TGTGCCAGCAGCTTTGGACGGACCTACGAGCAGTACTTC.

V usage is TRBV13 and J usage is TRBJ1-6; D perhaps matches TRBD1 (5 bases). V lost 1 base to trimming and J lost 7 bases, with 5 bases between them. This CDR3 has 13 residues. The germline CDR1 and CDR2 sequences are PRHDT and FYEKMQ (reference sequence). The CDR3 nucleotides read TGTGCCAGCAGCTTAGAGGGGAATTCACCCCTCCACTTT. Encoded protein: CASSLEGNSPLHF.

CDR3 residues: CASSLGTGHTEAFF. The CDR3 coding sequence is TGCGCCAGCAGCTTGGGGACAGGGCATACTGAAGCTTTCTTT. The chain couples TRBV5-1 to TRBJ1-1; 8 positions match TRBD1. V shed 0 bases and J 5 bases; nucleotides not matched to a gene: 3. The V gene's germline CDR1 is SGHRS and CDR2 YFSETQ. There are 14 residues in the CDR3.

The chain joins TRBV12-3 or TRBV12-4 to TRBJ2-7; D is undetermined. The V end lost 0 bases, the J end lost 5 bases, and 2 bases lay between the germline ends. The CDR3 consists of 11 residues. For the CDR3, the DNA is TGTGCCAGCAGTTTAGCCCACGAGCAGTACTTC. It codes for CASSLAHEQYF.

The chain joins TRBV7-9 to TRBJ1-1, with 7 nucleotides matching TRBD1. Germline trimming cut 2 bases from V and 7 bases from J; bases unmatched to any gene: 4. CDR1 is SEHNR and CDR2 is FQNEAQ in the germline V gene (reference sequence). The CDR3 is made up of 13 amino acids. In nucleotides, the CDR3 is TGTGCCAGCAGCTTACACCAGGGGGATGAAGCTTTCTTT. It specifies CASSLHQGDEAFF.

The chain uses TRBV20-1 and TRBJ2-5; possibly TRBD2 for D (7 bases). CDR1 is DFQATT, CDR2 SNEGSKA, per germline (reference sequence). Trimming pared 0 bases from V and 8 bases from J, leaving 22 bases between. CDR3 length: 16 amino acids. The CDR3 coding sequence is TGCAGTGCTAGAGATTTGGCTAGCGGTCGGACAGTAACCCAGTACTTC. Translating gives CSARDLASGRTVTQYF.

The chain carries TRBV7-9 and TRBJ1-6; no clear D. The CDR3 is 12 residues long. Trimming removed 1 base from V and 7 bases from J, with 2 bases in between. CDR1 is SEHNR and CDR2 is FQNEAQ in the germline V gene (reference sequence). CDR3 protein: CASSLGNSPLHF. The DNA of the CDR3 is TGTGCCAGCAGCTTAGGGAATTCACCCCTCCACTTT.

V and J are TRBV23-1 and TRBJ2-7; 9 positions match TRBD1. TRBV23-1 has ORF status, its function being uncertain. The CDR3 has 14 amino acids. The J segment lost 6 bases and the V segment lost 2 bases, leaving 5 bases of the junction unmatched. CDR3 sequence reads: CASSQGDRVCEQYF. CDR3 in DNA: TGCGCCAGCAGTCAAGGGGACAGGGTCTGCGAGCAGTACTTC.

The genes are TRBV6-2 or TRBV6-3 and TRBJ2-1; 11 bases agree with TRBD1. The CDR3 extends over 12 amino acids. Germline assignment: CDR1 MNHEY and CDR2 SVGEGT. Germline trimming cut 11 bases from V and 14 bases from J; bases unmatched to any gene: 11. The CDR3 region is CAGSSGQGVEFF. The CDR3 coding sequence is TGTGCCGGCTCATCGGGACAGGGGGTCGAGTTCTTC.

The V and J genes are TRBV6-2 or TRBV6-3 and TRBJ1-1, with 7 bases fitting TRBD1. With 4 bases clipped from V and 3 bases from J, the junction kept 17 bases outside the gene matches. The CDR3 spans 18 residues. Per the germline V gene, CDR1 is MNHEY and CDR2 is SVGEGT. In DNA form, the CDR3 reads TGTGCCAGCAGTTTCTCGGACTTTCCAAGTACAGGGGACACTGAAGCTTTCTTT. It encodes CASSFSDFPSTGDTEAFF.